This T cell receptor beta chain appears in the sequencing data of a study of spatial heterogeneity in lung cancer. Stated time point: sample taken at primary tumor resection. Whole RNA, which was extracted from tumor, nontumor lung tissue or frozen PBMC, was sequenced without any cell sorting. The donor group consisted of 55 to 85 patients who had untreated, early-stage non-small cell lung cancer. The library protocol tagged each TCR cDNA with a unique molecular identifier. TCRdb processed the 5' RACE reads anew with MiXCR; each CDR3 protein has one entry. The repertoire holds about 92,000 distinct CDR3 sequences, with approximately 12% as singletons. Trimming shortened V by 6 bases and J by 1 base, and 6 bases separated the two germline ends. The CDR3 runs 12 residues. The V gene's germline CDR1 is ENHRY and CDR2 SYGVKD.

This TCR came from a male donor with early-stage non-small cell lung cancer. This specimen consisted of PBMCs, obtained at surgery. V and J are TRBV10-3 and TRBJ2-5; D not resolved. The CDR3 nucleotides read TGTGCCATCAGAGGGTCCCAAGAGACCCAGTACTTC. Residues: CAIRGSQETQYF.